The 8 T cell receptor beta chains in this list originate from one sample, sequenced in a study of control samples from healthy donors and cancer patients. The repertoire was sequenced with immunoSEQ multiplex PCR; TCRdb's copy has only in-frame clones and lacks some. This sample carries fewer than 85,000 clones, about 95% of them seen once, and the ten largest clones take over 2.5%. Sequenced: blood. The source of these receptors is a woman under 40 in good health.

The chain links TRBV5-1 to TRBJ2-3; D is unresolved. V dropped 0 bases and J dropped 4 bases, with 9 bases sitting between them. Germline CDR1 and CDR2: SGHRS and YFSETQ. The CDR3 is 14 amino acids. CDR3 in DNA: TGCGCCAGCAGCTTGGAGTCCCACCCAGATACGCAGTATTTT. It yields the protein CASSLESHPDTQYF.

This chain uses TRBV18 with TRBJ1-1; 7 bases are a match to TRBD1. Looked up from germline, CDR1 is KGHSH and CDR2 is LQKENI. The V gene end was trimmed by 3 bases and the J gene end by 3 bases; junction bases not matched to a gene: 7. CDR3 size: 15 residues. This chain's CDR3 is CASSPGGGAYTEAFF. The CDR3 nucleotides read TGTGCCAGCTCACCGGGAGGGGGCGCGTACACTGAAGCTTTCTTT.

V gene TRBV13 combines with J gene TRBJ1-2; no clear D gene. Deletions cut 0 bases from V and 4 bases from J, with 12 bases between. Germline loops: CDR1 PRHDT, CDR2 FYEKMQ (reference sequence). There are 15 residues in the CDR3. The CDR3 nucleotides read TGTGCCAGCAGCTTAGGTCGATCTAGGGCCTATGGCTACACCTTC. It specifies CASSLGRSRAYGYTF.

The chain employs TRBV6-1 and TRBJ1-5, with D hard to call. The V end was cut by 1 base, the J end by 0 bases, with 13 bases between. The CDR3 spans 17 residues. Germline V gives CDR1 MNHNS, CDR2 SASEGT. The CDR3, as DNA: TGTGCCAGCAGTGAAGGGGTAATGAGGGATAGCAATCAGCCCCAGCATTTT. Protein sequence: CASSEGVMRDSNQPQHF.

J is TRBJ2-5 and V is TRBV7-2, with D possibly matching TRBD2 (6 bases). CDR3 length: 12 amino acids. Germline CDR1 and CDR2: SGHTA and FQGNSA. V was clipped by 3 bases and J by 9 bases, with 11 bases between them. DNA of the CDR3: TGTGCCAGCAGCTTTTACTGGGAGGCCCAGTACTTC. The encoded protein is CASSFYWEAQYF.

This chain links TRBV12-5 with TRBJ2-2; D not certain. The CDR3 runs to 15 residues. Per germline, CDR1 LGHNT and CDR2 FRNRAP. Trimming took 5 bases from V and 2 from J, leaving 12 bases between them. The CDR3 DNA reads TGTGCTAGTGGTCTCGACTTCCCAAACACCGGGGAGCTGTTTTTT. Its protein is CASGLDFPNTGELFF.

The chain has TRBV2 and TRBJ1-2; the match to TRBD1 covers 8 bases. The CDR3 sequence is 15 residues long. Germline assignment: CDR1 SNHLY and CDR2 FYNNEI. V gave up 2 bases and J gave up 1 base; unmatched junction bases: 3. The CDR3 nucleotides are TGTGCCAGCAGTGAACAGGGGGCGCTTAACTATGGCTACACCTTC. Amino acid sequence: CASSEQGALNYGYTF.

CDR3 loop: CASSQSSNTGELFF. DNA for the CDR3: TGTGCCAGCAGCCAATCTTCGAACACCGGGGAGCTGTTTTTT. The J gene is TRBJ2-2, the V gene TRBV3-1 (or the pseudogene TRBV3-2), with unresolved D. Per germline, CDR1 LGHDT and CDR2 YNNKEL (reference sequence). Trimming took off 2 bases at V and 0 bases at J, with 4 bases between the two ends. The CDR3 runs to 14 residues.